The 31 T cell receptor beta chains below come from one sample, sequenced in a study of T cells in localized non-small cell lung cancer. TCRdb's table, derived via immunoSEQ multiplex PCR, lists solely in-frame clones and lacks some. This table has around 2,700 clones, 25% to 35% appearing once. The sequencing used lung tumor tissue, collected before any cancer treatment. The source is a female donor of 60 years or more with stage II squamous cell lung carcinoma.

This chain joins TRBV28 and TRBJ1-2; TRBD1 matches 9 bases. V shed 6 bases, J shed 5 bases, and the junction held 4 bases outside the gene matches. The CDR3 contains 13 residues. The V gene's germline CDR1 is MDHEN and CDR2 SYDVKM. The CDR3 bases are TGTGCCAGCAGGACAGGGGGGCATTATGGCTACACCTTC. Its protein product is CASRTGGHYGYTF.

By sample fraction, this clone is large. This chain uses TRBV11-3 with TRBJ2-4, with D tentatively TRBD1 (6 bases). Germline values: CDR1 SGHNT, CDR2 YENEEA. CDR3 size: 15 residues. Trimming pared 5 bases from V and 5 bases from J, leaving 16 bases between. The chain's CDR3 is CASSGRAGVQNIQYF. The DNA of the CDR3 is TGTGCCAGCAGCGGAAGGGCAGGGGTGCAAAACATTCAGTACTTC.

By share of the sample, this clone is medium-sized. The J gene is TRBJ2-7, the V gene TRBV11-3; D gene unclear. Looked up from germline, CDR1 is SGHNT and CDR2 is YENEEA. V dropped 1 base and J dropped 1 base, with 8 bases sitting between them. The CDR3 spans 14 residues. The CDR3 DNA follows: TGTGCCAGCAGCTTAGGGCAGAGGTCCTACGAGCAGTACTTC. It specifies CASSLGQRSYEQYF.

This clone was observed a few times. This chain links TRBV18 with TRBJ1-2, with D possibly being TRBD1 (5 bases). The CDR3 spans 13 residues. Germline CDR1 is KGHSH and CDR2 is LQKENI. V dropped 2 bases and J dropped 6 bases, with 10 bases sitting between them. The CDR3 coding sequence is TGTGCCAGCTCACCAGACTGGGGGGATGGCTACACCTTC. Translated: CASSPDWGDGYTF.

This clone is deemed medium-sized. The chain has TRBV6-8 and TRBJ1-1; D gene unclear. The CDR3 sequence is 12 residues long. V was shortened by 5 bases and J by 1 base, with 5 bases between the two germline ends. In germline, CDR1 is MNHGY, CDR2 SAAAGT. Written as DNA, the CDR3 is TGTGCCAGCAGTGTCAGGAACACTGAAGCTTTCTTT. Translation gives CASSVRNTEAFF.

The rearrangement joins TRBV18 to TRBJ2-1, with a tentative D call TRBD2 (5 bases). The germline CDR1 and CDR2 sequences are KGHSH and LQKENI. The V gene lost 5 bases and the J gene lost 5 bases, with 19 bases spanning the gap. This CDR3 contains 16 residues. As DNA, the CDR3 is TGTGCCAGCTCAGCGGCGACGGGAACGTTAGACAATGAGCAGTTCTTC. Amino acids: CASSAATGTLDNEQFF.

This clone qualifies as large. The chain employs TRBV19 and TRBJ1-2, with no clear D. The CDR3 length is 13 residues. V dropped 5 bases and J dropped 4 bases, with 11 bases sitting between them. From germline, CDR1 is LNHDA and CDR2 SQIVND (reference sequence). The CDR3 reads CASSLTSAYGYTF. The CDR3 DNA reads TGTGCCAGTAGTCTGACCTCAGCCTATGGCTACACCTTC.

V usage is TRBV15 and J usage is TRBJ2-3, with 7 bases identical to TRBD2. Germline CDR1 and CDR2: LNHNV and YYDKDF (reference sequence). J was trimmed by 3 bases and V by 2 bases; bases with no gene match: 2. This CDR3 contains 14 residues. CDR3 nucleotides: TGTGCCACCAGCAGATGGACTAGGACAGATACGCAGTATTTT. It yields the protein CATSRWTRTDTQYF.

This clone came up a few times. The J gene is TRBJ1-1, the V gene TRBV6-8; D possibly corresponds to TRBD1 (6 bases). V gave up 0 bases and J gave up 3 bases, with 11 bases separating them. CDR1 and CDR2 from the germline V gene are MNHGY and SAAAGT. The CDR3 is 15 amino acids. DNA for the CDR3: TGTGCCAGCAGTTACTCGCTCCAGGGGCACACTGAAGCTTTCTTT. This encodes CASSYSLQGHTEAFF.

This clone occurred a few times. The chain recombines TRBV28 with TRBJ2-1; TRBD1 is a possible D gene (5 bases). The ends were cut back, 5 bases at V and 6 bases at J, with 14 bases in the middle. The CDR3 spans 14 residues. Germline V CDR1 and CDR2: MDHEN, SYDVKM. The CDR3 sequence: CASSLRGGANEQFF. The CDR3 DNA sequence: TGTGCCAGCAGTCTAAGAGGTGGGGCCAATGAGCAGTTCTTC.

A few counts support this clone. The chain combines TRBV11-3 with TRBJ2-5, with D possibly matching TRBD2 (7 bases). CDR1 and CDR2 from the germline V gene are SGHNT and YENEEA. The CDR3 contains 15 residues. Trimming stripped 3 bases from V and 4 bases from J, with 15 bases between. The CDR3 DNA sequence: TGTGCCAGCAGCTTGTCTAGGGGGGGATCAGAGACCCAGTACTTC. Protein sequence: CASSLSRGGSETQYF.

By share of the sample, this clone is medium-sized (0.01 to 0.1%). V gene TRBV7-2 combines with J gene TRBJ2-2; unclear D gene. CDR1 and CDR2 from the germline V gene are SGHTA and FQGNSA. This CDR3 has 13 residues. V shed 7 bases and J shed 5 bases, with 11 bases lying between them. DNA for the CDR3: TGTGCCAGCATCGTTGGTTTGACCGGGGAGCTGTTTTTT. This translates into CASIVGLTGELFF.

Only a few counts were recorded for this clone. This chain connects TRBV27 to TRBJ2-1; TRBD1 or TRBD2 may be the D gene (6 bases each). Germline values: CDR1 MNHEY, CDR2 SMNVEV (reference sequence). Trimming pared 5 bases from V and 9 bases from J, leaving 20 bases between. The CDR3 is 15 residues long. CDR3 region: CASSKGGGRGSEQFF. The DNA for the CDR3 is TGTGCCAGCAGTAAAGGAGGGGGACGAGGGAGTGAGCAGTTCTTC.

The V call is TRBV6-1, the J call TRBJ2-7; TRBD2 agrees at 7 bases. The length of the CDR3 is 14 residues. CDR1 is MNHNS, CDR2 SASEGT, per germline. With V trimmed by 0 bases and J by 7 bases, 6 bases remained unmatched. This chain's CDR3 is CASSEAPGGREQYF. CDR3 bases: TGTGCCAGCAGTGAAGCGCCGGGGGGACGGGAGCAGTACTTC.

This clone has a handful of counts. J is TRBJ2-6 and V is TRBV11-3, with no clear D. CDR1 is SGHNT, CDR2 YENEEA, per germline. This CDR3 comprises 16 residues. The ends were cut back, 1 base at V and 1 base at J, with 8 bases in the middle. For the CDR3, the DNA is TGTGCCAGCAGCTTAGTTATAAGGTCTGGGGCCAACGTCCTGACTTTC. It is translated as CASSLVIRSGANVLTF.

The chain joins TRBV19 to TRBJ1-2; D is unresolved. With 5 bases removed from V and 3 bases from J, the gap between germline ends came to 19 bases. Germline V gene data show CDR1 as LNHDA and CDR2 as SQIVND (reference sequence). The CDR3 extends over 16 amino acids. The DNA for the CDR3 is TGTGCCAGTAGTCCGCGGGGAGACGGATTCCACTATGGCTACACCTTC. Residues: CASSPRGDGFHYGYTF.

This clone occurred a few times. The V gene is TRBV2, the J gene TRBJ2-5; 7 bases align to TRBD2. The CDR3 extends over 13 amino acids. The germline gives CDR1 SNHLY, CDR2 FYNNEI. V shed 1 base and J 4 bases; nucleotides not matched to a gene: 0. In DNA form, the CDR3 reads TGTGCCAGCAGTGAAGGGGAGGGAGAGACCCAGTACTTC. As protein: CASSEGEGETQYF.

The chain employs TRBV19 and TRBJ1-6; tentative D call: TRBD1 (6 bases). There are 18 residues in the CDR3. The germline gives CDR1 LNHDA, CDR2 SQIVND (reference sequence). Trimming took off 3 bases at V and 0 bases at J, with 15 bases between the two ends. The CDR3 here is CASSIRKTGSSYNSPLHF. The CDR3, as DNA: TGTGCCAGTAGTATTAGAAAGACAGGCAGCTCCTATAATTCACCCCTCCACTTT. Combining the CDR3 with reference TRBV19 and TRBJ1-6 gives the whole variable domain DGGITQSPKYLFRKEGQNVTLSCEQNLNHDAMYWYRQDPGQGLRLIYYSQIVNDFQKGDIAEGYSVSREKKESFPLTVTSAQKNPTAFYLCASSIRKTGSSYNSPLHFGNGTRLTVT.

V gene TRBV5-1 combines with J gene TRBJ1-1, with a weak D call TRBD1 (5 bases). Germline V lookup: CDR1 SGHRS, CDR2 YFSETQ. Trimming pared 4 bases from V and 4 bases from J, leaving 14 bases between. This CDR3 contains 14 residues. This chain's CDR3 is CASSPTGAVTEAFF. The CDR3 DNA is TGCGCCAGCAGCCCTACTGGGGCAGTCACTGAAGCTTTCTTT.

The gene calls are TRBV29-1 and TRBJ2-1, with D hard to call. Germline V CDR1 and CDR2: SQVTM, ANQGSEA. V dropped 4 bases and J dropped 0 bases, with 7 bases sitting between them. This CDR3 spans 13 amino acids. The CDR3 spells CSVVNPSYNEQFF. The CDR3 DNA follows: TGCAGCGTTGTGAACCCCTCCTACAATGAGCAGTTCTTC.

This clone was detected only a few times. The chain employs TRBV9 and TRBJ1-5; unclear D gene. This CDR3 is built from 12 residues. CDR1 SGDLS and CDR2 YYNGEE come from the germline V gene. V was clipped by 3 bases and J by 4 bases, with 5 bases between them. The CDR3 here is CASSAGNQPQHF. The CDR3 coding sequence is TGTGCCAGCAGCGCCGGGAATCAGCCCCAGCATTTT.

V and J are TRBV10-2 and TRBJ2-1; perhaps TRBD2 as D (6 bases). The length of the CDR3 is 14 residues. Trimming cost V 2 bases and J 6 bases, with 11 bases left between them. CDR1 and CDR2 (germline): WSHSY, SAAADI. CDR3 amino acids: CASSEGTGGNEQFF. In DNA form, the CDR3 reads TGCGCCAGCAGTGAGGGGACTGGGGGCAATGAGCAGTTCTTC.

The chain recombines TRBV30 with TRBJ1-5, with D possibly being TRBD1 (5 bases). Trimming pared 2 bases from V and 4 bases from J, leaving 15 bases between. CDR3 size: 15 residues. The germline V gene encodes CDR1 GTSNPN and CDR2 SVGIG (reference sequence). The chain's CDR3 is CAWSKVTGLNQPQHF. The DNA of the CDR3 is TGTGCCTGGAGTAAGGTTACAGGACTTAATCAGCCCCAGCATTTT.

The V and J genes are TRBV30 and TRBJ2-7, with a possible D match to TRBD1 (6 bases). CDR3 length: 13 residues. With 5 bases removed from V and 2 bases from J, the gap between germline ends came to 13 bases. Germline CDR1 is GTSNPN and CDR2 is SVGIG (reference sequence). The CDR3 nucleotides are TGTGCCTGGGGTAAAGGACAGCCCTACGAGCAGTACTTC. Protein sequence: CAWGKGQPYEQYF.

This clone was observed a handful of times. CDR3 residues: CASGSGSTGELFF. The CDR3 DNA sequence: TGTGCCAGCGGGTCCGGGTCCACCGGGGAGCTGTTTTTT. The V and J genes are TRBV2 and TRBJ2-2; no clear D. CDR1 is SNHLY and CDR2 is FYNNEI in the germline V gene. The CDR3 loop spans 13 amino acids. Trimming pared 8 bases from V and 4 bases from J, leaving 11 bases between.

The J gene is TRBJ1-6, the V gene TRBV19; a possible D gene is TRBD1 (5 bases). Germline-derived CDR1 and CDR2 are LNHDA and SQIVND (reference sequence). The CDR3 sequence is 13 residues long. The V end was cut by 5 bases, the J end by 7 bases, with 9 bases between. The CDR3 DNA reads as TGTGCCAGTAGTCTGCAGGGAAATTCACCCCTCCACTTT. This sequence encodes CASSLQGNSPLHF. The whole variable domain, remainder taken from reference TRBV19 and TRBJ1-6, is DGGITQSPKYLFRKEGQNVTLSCEQNLNHDAMYWYRQDPGQGLRLIYYSQIVNDFQKGDIAEGYSVSREKKESFPLTVTSAQKNPTAFYLCASSLQGNSPLHFGNGTRLTVT.

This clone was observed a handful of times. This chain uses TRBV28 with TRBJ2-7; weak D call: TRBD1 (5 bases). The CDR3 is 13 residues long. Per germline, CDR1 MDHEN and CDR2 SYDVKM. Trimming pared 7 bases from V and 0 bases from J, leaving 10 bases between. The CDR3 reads CASTLGASYEQYF. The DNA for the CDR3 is TGTGCCAGCACATTAGGGGCCTCCTACGAGCAGTACTTC.

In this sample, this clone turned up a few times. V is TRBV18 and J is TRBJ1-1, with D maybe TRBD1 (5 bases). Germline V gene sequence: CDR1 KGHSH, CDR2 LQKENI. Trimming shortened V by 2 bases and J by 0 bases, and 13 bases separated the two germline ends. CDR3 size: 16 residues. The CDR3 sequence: CASSPRQGEMNTEAFF. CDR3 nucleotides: TGTGCCAGCTCACCAAGGCAGGGTGAGATGAACACTGAAGCTTTCTTT. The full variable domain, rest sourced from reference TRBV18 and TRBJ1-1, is NAGVMQNPRHLVRRRGQEARLRCSPMKGHSHVYWYRQLPEEGLKFMVYLQKENIIDESGMPKERFSAEFPKEGPSILRIQQVVRGDSAAYFCASSPRQGEMNTEAFFGQGTRLTVV.

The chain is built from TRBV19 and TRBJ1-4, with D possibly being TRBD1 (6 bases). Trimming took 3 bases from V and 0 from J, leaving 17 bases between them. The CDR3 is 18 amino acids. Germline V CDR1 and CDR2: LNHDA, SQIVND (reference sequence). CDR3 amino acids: CASSIRGIGGSTNEKLFF. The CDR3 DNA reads TGTGCCAGTAGTATCCGCGGGATTGGGGGCTCAACTAATGAAAAACTGTTTTTT.

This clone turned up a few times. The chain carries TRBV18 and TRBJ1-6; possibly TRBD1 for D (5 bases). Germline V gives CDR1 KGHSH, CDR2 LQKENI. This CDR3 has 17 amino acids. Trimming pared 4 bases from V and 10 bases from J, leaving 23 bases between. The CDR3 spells CASSQFTPGTSGSPLHF. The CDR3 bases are TGTGCCAGCTCACAATTTACCCCCGGGACCTCCGGCTCACCCCTCCACTTT.

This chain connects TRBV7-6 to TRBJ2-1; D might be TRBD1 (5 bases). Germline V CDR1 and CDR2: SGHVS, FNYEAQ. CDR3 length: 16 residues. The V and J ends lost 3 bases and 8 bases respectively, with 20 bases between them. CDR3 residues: CASSLGPPTVAHEQFF. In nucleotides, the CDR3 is TGTGCCAGCAGCTTGGGGCCCCCAACGGTTGCGCATGAGCAGTTCTTC.